A selection of T cell receptor beta chains follows, all from one sample in a study of CD8 T cells in ankylosing spondylitis. Via MiXCR, TCRdb re-called the 5' RACE reads, giving one row per CDR3 protein. In the table there are about 540,000 distinct CDR3 sequences, about 13% of which are singletons. Sequencing was performed on blood, either unsorted or a sorted T cell fraction (not recorded which). The receptors originated from a male donor with ankylosing spondylitis. Both conserved end residues are part of each CDR3. D genes are given only for firm matches. Clone size is stated in some rows and not others, as once, few, many or a class when expanded.

size: NA; V: TRBV19; D: TRBD1; J: TRBJ1-5; DNA: TGTGCCAGTAGTAGACAGGGGGCTTATCAGCCCCAGCATTTT; CDR3: CASSRQGAYQPQHF
size: NA; V: TRBV6-2/TRBV6-3; D: NA; J: TRBJ1-1; DNA: TGTGCCAGCAGCAATACAGGGATTGAAGCTTTCTTT; CDR3: CASSNTGIEAFF
size: many; V: TRBV4-2; D: TRBD1; J: TRBJ2-6; DNA: TGTGCCAGCAGTTCGGACAGGCGCTCTGGGGCCAACGTCCTGACTTTC; CDR3: CASSSDRRSGANVLTF
size: many; V: TRBV7-9; D: NA; J: TRBJ1-5; DNA: TGTGCCAGCAGCTTAGGCGGGCGCAATCAGCCCCAGCATTTT; CDR3: CASSLGGRNQPQHF
size: NA; V: TRBV4-1; D: NA; J: TRBJ2-5; DNA: TGCGCCAGCAGCCAAGATACATCCGAGACCCAGTACTTC; CDR3: CASSQDTSETQYF
size: NA; V: TRBV20-1; D: TRBD2; J: TRBJ2-7; DNA: TGCAGTGCTAGAGGGGGACTAGCGGGAGGGTGGTACGAGCAGTACTTC; CDR3: CSARGGLAGGWYEQYF
size: NA; V: TRBV6-5; D: TRBD1; J: TRBJ2-5; DNA: TGTGCCAGCAGTTACTCTCGGGACAGGCAGGAGGAGACCCAGTACTTC; CDR3: CASSYSRDRQEETQYF
size: NA; V: TRBV20-1; D: NA; J: TRBJ1-5; DNA: TGCAGTGCTCTCCAGACTAGGGGAGGGCGCGGTCAGCCCCAGCATTTT; CDR3: CSALQTRGGRGQPQHF
size: few; V: TRBV11-2; D: NA; J: TRBJ1-5; DNA: TGTGCCAGCAGCTTACAAGGGATTCCCAATCAGCCCCAGCATTTT; CDR3: CASSLQGIPNQPQHF
size: few; V: TRBV21-1; D: NA; J: TRBJ2-3; DNA: TGTGCCAGCAGCAAAGGGGAAACAGGGGGCCCAGATACGCAGTATTTT; CDR3: CASSKGETGGPDTQYF
size: once; V: TRBV30; D: TRBD1; J: TRBJ2-7; DNA: TGTGCCTGCGGGACAGGGGGCATCTACGAGCAGTACTTC; CDR3: CACGTGGIYEQYF
size: few; V: TRBV19; D: NA; J: TRBJ2-7; DNA: TGTGCCAGTAGTATGTCAGGGGAAAGCTCCTACGAGCAGTACTTC; CDR3: CASSMSGESSYEQYF
size: NA; V: TRBV3-1; D: NA; J: TRBJ2-3; DNA: TGTGCCAGCAGCCGGTTAAGCGGGGATACGCAGTATTTT; CDR3: CASSRLSGDTQYF
size: few; V: TRBV24-1; D: TRBD2; J: TRBJ2-1; DNA: TGTGCCACCAGTGATCCCACTAGCGAGACCTACAATGAGCAGTTTTTC; CDR3: CATSDPTSETYNEQFF
size: many; V: TRBV7-2; D: TRBD1; J: TRBJ2-1; DNA: TGTGCCAGCAGCCGGGACAGAAGCTCCTACAATGAGCAGTTCTTC; CDR3: CASSRDRSSYNEQFF
size: few; V: TRBV20-1; D: TRBD1; J: TRBJ1-6; DNA: TGCAGTGCTTACCAGGGGGACGATTCACCCCTCCACTTT; CDR3: CSAYQGDDSPLHF
size: few; V: TRBV2; D: NA; J: TRBJ2-7; DNA: TGTGCCAGCAGTGGGGGGCCCTACGAGCAGTACTTC; CDR3: CASSGGPYEQYF
size: many; V: TRBV7-7; D: NA; J: TRBJ2-3; DNA: TGTGCCAGCAGCTTAGGGGCCCGCACAGATACGCAGTATTTT; CDR3: CASSLGARTDTQYF
size: few; V: TRBV20-1; D: NA; J: TRBJ2-1; DNA: TGCAGTTGGGAAACCTCCTACAATGAGCAGTTCTTC; CDR3: CSWETSYNEQFF
size: few; V: TRBV9; D: NA; J: TRBJ2-7; DNA: TGTGCCAGCAGCGTAGCTCCAGGGGCCTACGAGCAGTACTTC; CDR3: CASSVAPGAYEQYF
size: NA; V: TRBV10-2; D: TRBD1; J: TRBJ1-2; DNA: TGCGCCAGCAGCGAGACAGGGGCCCTTAACTACACCTTC; CDR3: CASSETGALNYTF
size: many; V: TRBV13; D: NA; J: TRBJ2-1; DNA: TGTGCCAGCAGCTTAGAAGGCGGGAATACTGAGCAGTTCTTC; CDR3: CASSLEGGNTEQFF
size: NA; V: TRBV20-1; D: NA; J: TRBJ2-7; DNA: TGCAGTGCTGGTCCAGGATACGAGCAGTACTTC; CDR3: CSAGPGYEQYF
size: few; V: TRBV5-5; D: NA; J: TRBJ1-5; DNA: TGTGCCAGCAGCTTGGACGGGGCCGACCGGGCCCAGCATTTT; CDR3: CASSLDGADRAQHF
size: NA; V: TRBV2; D: NA; J: TRBJ2-2; DNA: TGTGCCAGCAGTGCTGAGGACACCGGGGAGCTGTTTTTT; CDR3: CASSAEDTGELFF
size: few; V: TRBV6-2/TRBV6-3; D: TRBD2; J: TRBJ2-3; DNA: TGTGCCAGCAGTTACGGTGGCGGGAGGGTTGATACGCAGTATTTT; CDR3: CASSYGGGRVDTQYF
size: NA; V: TRBV2; D: NA; J: TRBJ1-5; DNA: TGTGCCAGCAGTGTGTTACTGTCGGGGTTGCAGCCCCAGCATTTT; CDR3: CASSVLLSGLQPQHF
size: NA; V: TRBV20-1; D: NA; J: TRBJ2-7; DNA: TGCAGTGCCTGGGGGGCAGACGAGCAGTACTTC; CDR3: CSAWGADEQYF
size: many; V: TRBV3-1; D: TRBD2; J: TRBJ2-3; DNA: TGTGCCAGCAGCCAATTCCGGGAGGGAGCAGATACGCAGTATTTT; CDR3: CASSQFREGADTQYF
size: NA; V: TRBV25-1; D: TRBD1; J: TRBJ1-2; DNA: TGTGCCAGCAGTGGCTTCGGGACAGTCTATGGCTACACCTTC; CDR3: CASSGFGTVYGYTF
size: NA; V: TRBV10-3; D: NA; J: TRBJ2-3; DNA: TGTGCCATCGAGTCTGGGGTTACTAGCACAGATACGCAGTATTTT; CDR3: CAIESGVTSTDTQYF
size: few; V: TRBV29-1; D: NA; J: TRBJ2-5; DNA: TGCAGCGTCGACAGGCACCAAGAGACCCAGTACTTC; CDR3: CSVDRHQETQYF
size: NA; V: TRBV12-5; D: NA; J: TRBJ1-1; DNA: TGTGCTAGTGGTTTGGACTACCAGAAAGCTTTCTTT; CDR3: CASGLDYQKAFF
size: few; V: TRBV20-1; D: NA; J: TRBJ2-6; DNA: TGCAGTGCTAGAGACCCGGGACGGGCCAACGTCCTGACTTTC; CDR3: CSARDPGRANVLTF
size: NA; V: TRBV7-2; D: NA; J: TRBJ2-1; DNA: TGTGCCAGCAGCTTCTCTGGAACGACCTTGATTGAGCAGTTCTTC; CDR3: CASSFSGTTLIEQFF
size: NA; V: TRBV6-1; D: NA; J: TRBJ2-2; DNA: TGTGCCAGCAGTGAAGCCGACGGGAGCGGCGGGGAGCTGTTTTTT; CDR3: CASSEADGSGGELFF